The rows below give T cell receptor beta chains drawn from one sample of a study of Ad26.COV2.S vaccination and SARS-CoV-2 variants. Sequencing used immunoSEQ multiplex PCR; TCRdb keeps in-frame clones, though not all of them. The sample has about 350,000 clones, around nine tenths seen once. The sequencing here drew on peripheral blood, taken in a trial of Ad26.COV2.S vaccine versus placebo. The source of these receptors is a person between 18 and 60 years old who received the Ad26.COV2.S COVID-19 vaccine or a placebo. The CDR3 runs from the conserved cysteine through the conserved F or W. The D gene is left open where the match is weak. Clone size is shown for a subset of rows, as once, few, many or a class of expanded clone.

j_call	v_call	clone_size	d_call	cdr3_nt	cdr3_aa
TRBJ2-1	TRBV5-6	-	TRBD2	TGTGCCAGCAGCTCGGGACTAGCGGGAGCTAGAAGCTACAATGAGCAGTTCTTC	CASSSGLAGARSYNEQFF
TRBJ2-3	TRBV6-5	-	-	TGTGCCAGCAGTTACTCGTCTGGTACAGATACGCAGTATTTT	CASSYSSGTDTQYF
TRBJ1-1	TRBV10-2	-	-	TGCGCCAGCAGGATGAACAGGGCCGACACTGAAGCTTTCTTT	CASRMNRADTEAFF
TRBJ1-1	TRBV7-9	-	TRBD1	TGTGCCAGCAGCTTACGACAGGGGGCCACTGAAGCTTTCTTT	CASSLRQGATEAFF
TRBJ1-6	TRBV5-6	-	-	TGTGCCAGCAGCTTGGGAACAGGCAATTCACCCCTCCACTTT	CASSLGTGNSPLHF
TRBJ2-3	TRBV30	-	-	TGTGCCTGGGGGGGACCAAGGGGAAACACAGATACGCAGTATTTT	CAWGGPRGNTDTQYF
TRBJ2-5	TRBV28	-	-	TGTGCCAGCTGTTTATTCGGGGGCGGGCCGGCCGGGGGGACCCAGTACTTC	CASCLFGGGPAGGTQYF
TRBJ1-1	TRBV5-1	-	-	TGCGCCAGCAGCTTGGATGCTGAAGCTTTCTTT	CASSLDAEAFF
TRBJ2-2	TRBV10-2	-	-	TGCGCCAGCAGTGAGTCCCCAACGGACCTTACCGGGGAGCTGTTTTTT	CASSESPTDLTGELFF
TRBJ1-1	TRBV19	-	-	TGTGCCAGTAGGGGGGGCATTCAAGACTCGTCTGAAGCTTTCTTT	CASRGGIQDSSEAFF
TRBJ1-1	TRBV6-2/TRBV6-3	-	-	TGTGCCAGCAGTTACCCCCAGGGTGGATACTGGACTGAAGCTTTCTTT	CASSYPQGGYWTEAFF
TRBJ2-7	TRBV5-1	-	-	TGCGCCAGCAGCTTGGACGTACAGGGAGGAACCTACGAGCAGTACTTC	CASSLDVQGGTYEQYF
TRBJ2-5	TRBV24-1	-	-	TGTGCCACCAGTAAGGGGAACCAAGAGACCCAGTACTTC	CATSKGNQETQYF
TRBJ1-6	TRBV18	-	TRBD1	TGTGCCAGCTCACCAGCGGACAGGGGGCTTTCACCCCTCCACTTT	CASSPADRGLSPLHF
TRBJ2-7	TRBV5-1	-	TRBD2	TGCGCCAGCAGCTTGCCTAGCGGTACCTACGAGCAGTACTTC	CASSLPSGTYEQYF
TRBJ2-1	TRBV5-4	-	TRBD2	TGTGCCAGCAGCTTGGACAACCTAGCGGGAGTTAGGGCCAATGAGCAGTTCTTC	CASSLDNLAGVRANEQFF
TRBJ1-2	TRBV27	-	-	TGTGCCAGCAGGCGGGGGGGGACGAACTATGGCTACACCTTC	CASRRGGTNYGYTF
TRBJ2-3	TRBV6-6	once	-	TGTGCCAGCAGCCTAATTGCAGATACGCAGTATTTT	CASSLIADTQYF
TRBJ1-5	TRBV12-3/TRBV12-4	-	-	TGTGCCAGCAGTTTAGCAGGGATAAAGCCCCAGCATTTT	CASSLAGIKPQHF
TRBJ2-5	TRBV6-5	-	TRBD1	TGTGCCAGCAGCGGACAGGGGATGGTGATAGAGACCCAGTACTTC	CASSGQGMVIETQYF
TRBJ1-2	TRBV6-2/TRBV6-3	-	TRBD1	TGTGCCAGCAGTTACCTCGACAGGGCATCTAACTATGGCTACACCTTC	CASSYLDRASNYGYTF
TRBJ2-2	TRBV10-1	once	-	TGCGCCAGCAGTGAGTCGAAGGATGGACTGAAGAACACCGGGGAGCTGTTTTTT	CASSESKDGLKNTGELFF
TRBJ1-2	TRBV7-2	-	-	TGTGCCAGCAGCATCCCGGGGCTTGGTTTAGGCTACACCTTC	CASSIPGLGLGYTF
TRBJ1-5	TRBV7-2	-	-	TGTGCCAGCAGCTCGGACCGGAGTAGGTTCGGGGCCCAGCATTTT	CASSSDRSRFGAQHF
TRBJ1-4	TRBV5-1	once	-	TGCGCCAGCAGCCTGCTGGGGGGGCCTAATGAAAAACTGTTTTTT	CASSLLGGPNEKLFF
TRBJ1-1	TRBV14	-	-	TGTGCCAGCAGCCAACTACAGGGTGGCCTGAACACTGAAGCTTTCTTT	CASSQLQGGLNTEAFF
TRBJ2-2	TRBV3-1/TRBV3-2	once	-	TGTGCCAGCAGCCGCCGCGTGCCCGGGGAGCTGTTTTTT	CASSRRVPGELFF
TRBJ1-2	TRBV30	-	-	TGTGCCTGGAGTTCCTTATACGGCTACACCTTC	CAWSSLYGYTF
TRBJ2-5	TRBV9	-	-	TGTGCCAGCAGCGTAGCTCGGGGGCAGGAGACCCAGTACTTC	CASSVARGQETQYF
TRBJ2-3	TRBV5-8	few	-	TGTGCCAGCAGCCGCAGGGCAGATACGCAGTATTTT	CASSRRADTQYF
TRBJ1-5	TRBV12-2	-	-	TGTGCAAGTCGACGAACGACAGGGTTTCATAGCAATCAGCCCCAGCATTTT	CASRRTTGFHSNQPQHF
TRBJ2-1	TRBV2	many	TRBD2	TGTGCCAGCAGTGGAACTAGCGGAGAGACCATCAATGAGCAGTTCTTC	CASSGTSGETINEQFF
TRBJ1-1	TRBV5-1	-	TRBD1	TGCGCCAGCAGCTTGCAAGGGGGCCCGAACACTGAAGCTTTCTTT	CASSLQGGPNTEAFF
TRBJ2-3	TRBV28	few	TRBD1	TGTGCCAGCAGTATCCCCGGGACAGGGCCAGATACGCAGTATTTT	CASSIPGTGPDTQYF
TRBJ2-1	TRBV5-1	-	TRBD2	TGCGCCAGCAGCCCCTACCTAGCGGATTTAGAGAATGAGCAGTTCTTC	CASSPYLADLENEQFF
TRBJ1-5	TRBV5-1	-	TRBD1	TGCGCCAGCAGCCCCTGGACAGGTAATCAGCCCCAGCATTTT	CASSPWTGNQPQHF
TRBJ1-1	TRBV19	once	-	TGTGCCAGTAGTATACTAGCGAACACTGAAGCTTTCTTT	CASSILANTEAFF
TRBJ1-1	TRBV11-2	-	TRBD1	TGTGCCAGCAGCATGGGACAGTCTAACACTGAAGCTTTCTTT	CASSMGQSNTEAFF
TRBJ2-1	TRBV4-3	-	TRBD2	TGCGCCAGCAGCCAAGATTGGGGGGGTACTCTCTACAATGAGCAGTTCTTC	CASSQDWGGTLYNEQFF
TRBJ2-5	TRBV10-3	-	TRBD2	TGTGCCATCAGTGGGACTAGCGGGAGCGAGACCCAGTACTTC	CAISGTSGSETQYF
TRBJ1-3	TRBV6-6	-	TRBD1	TGTGCCAGCAGTTACGGGACAGGGGGCGGAAACACCATATATTTT	CASSYGTGGGNTIYF
TRBJ2-3	TRBV28	-	TRBD2	TGTGCCAGCAGTCAAGGACTAGCGGGAGGGGGGACGCAGTATTTT	CASSQGLAGGGTQYF
TRBJ2-2	TRBV5-1	-	TRBD1	TGCGCCAGCAGCGCCGGGACAGGGAACACCGGGGAGCTGTTTTTT	CASSAGTGNTGELFF
TRBJ2-1	TRBV6-4	-	-	TGTGCCAGCTCACGCGCAGGGGAGGGTGAGCAGTTCTTC	CASSRAGEGEQFF
TRBJ2-6	TRBV27	-	-	TGTGCCAGCAGTCCGCCGAACGCTGGGGCCAACGTCCTGACTTTC	CASSPPNAGANVLTF
TRBJ2-1	TRBV20-1	-	TRBD2	TGCAGTGCTAGTCCCCTAGCGGGAGACTACAATGAGCAGTTCTTC	CSASPLAGDYNEQFF
TRBJ1-1	TRBV6-5	-	-	TGTGCCAGCAGTTTCGACAGGTCCACTGAAGCTTTCTTT	CASSFDRSTEAFF
TRBJ2-3	TRBV28	-	-	TGTGCCAGCAGCGGGAGTACAGATACGCAGTATTTT	CASSGSTDTQYF
TRBJ2-5	TRBV6-2/TRBV6-3	-	TRBD2	TGTGCCAGCAGCCATACGGAGGGAGCGGGGCGGGAGACCCAGTACTTC	CASSHTEGAGRETQYF
TRBJ2-1	TRBV28	-	-	TGTGCCAGCAGTTTATTCGGGCAGGCCCGAAAAGAGCAGTTCTTC	CASSLFGQARKEQFF
TRBJ2-7	TRBV3-1/TRBV3-2	-	-	TGTGCCAGCAGCCCCTCGGCAGGGGAGAGCCGGCAGTACTTC	CASSPSAGESRQYF
TRBJ1-6	TRBV2	-	TRBD1	TGTGCCAGCAGTGAACGACAGGGGGATTCACCCCTCCACTTT	CASSERQGDSPLHF
TRBJ2-5	TRBV4-1	-	TRBD1	TGCGCCAGCAGCCAAGTAGTTGGGACAGTGTACCAAGAGACCCAGTACTTC	CASSQVVGTVYQETQYF
TRBJ1-1	TRBV11-2	-	-	TGTGCCAGCACCCCGGGGGCCTGGAACACTGAAGCTTTCTTT	CASTPGAWNTEAFF
TRBJ1-5	TRBV5-8	-	-	TGTGCCAGCCAAGAGGGAATTAGCGGCGATCAGCCCCAGCATTTT	CASQEGISGDQPQHF